This TCR beta chain is drawn from a study of identical twins (dated by TCRdb to the mid-2010s). Background on the whole study: TCR alpha and beta repertoires from monozygotic twins, unrelated adults of various ages and cord blood were deep-sequenced to test whether fetal clonotypes persist. Replicate twin experiments were performed at different times using different library preparation protocols to rule out contamination. Overall study outcomes, separate from this receptor: Fewer insertions were carried by abundant cord blood beta clonotypes, a similar but weaker trend appeared in young adult naive repertoires, and no such trend appeared in memory repertoires. Excess twin sharing in beta out-of-frame sequences was weaker because fewer shared sequences lowered the signal-to-noise ratio. Compared with coincidental sharing between unrelated individuals, out-of-frame TCR alpha sequences shared between twins had an excess of sequences with low generation probability. In monozygotic twins, out-of-frame TCR alpha sharing was systematically underestimated by recombination models, although the models agreed with sharing between unrelated individuals. Because the same donors could not be followed over many years, the conclusions relied on cross-sectional statistical analysis. Invariant T cells such as MAIT and iNKT could partly confound zero-insertion analyses, though diverse VJ usage argued against this for most clonotypes.

In the germline V gene, CDR1 corresponds to SGHAT and CDR2 to FQNNGV. The CDR3 runs 11 amino acids, cysteine and phenylalanine included. Only CDR3 DNA remains: 33 bases, in frame from the first base. To prepare the library, 5' RACE was applied. The run used an Illumina HiSeq 2000. A universal primer binding site was introduced by template switching, and a unique molecular identifier was present in the final cDNA, enabling accurate counting of TCR cDNA molecules. First-strand cDNA for TCR alpha and beta chains was synthesized from specific primers in the conserved constant-segment region. To control for contamination, every cDNA library was double barcoded, receiving both a SMART-Mk sample barcode and Illumina barcodes. TruSeq adapter sequences and Illumina sample barcodes were added in two successive PCR steps. Sequencing of the TCR alpha and beta cDNA libraries was done on the Illumina HiSeq platform using custom primers. Per the source publication's procedure: Unique molecular identifiers were extracted from raw reads with MiGEC, and CDR3 positions were determined with MiXCR. Recombination models were inferred per individual with the repgenHMM and IGoR tools using an EM algorithm. The tcR package in R was used for shared clonotype analysis, with sharing normalized by the product of cloneset sizes. To study raw recombination without the effects of thymic and clonal selection, out-of-frame nonproductive sequences were analyzed. The public reads were quality trimmed at Q25 with fastp and then assembled into clones with MiXCR by TCRdb, keeping productive beta chains. CDR3 protein sequences are deduplicated, and each keeps its most common genes and DNA. The V and J calls come from TCRdb's annotation, not from the publication. The sample table holds around 340,000 distinct CDR3 sequences, of which about 12% were seen once. The ten largest clones represent roughly 7.8% of the sample.

With regard to this clonotype: It lacks a known antigen. Sequence at one end of the junction differs from germline and may be a read error.

Only healthy Caucasian donors were included. The twin cohort comprised three pairs of female monozygotic twins, all aged roughly 18 to 30 years. CD4+ and CD8+ T cell populations were isolated with positive isolation kits from Invitrogen. These data are also associated with another study on yellow fever vaccine responses in identical twins. As that second study puts it: The T cell response to vaccination in identical twins was reported by the authors to appear partly convergent and partly personalized. Focusing on identical twins, the study followed the T cell clones that responded to the vaccine, and did so with precision.

The sequenced sample consisted of CD8+ T cells sorted from blood. The V and J segments used are TRBV11-2 and TRBJ1-2; 7 bases in between match TRBD1. This TCR was recovered from a woman between 18 and 29 years old in good health. CDR3 region: CASSYSRDSAF. The DNA is as follows: TGTGCCAGCAGTTACAGCCGGGACAGCGCCTTC.